One sample yielded the 8 T cell receptor beta chains listed below, sequenced in a study of immune evolution from preneoplasia to lung adenocarcinoma (dated by TCRdb to the early 2020s). Library generation was performed with the immunoSEQ multiplex PCR assay. TCRdb limited this immuneACCESS table to in-frame rearrangements with V and J called. A share of clones is missing; checked studies link under half to unresolved V genes, and the rest is unexplained. The sample table contains some 15,000 clones; only one count was recorded for roughly 80% of them. Jointly, the top ten make up 4.2% of the sample. Source material: FFPE minimally invasive lung adenocarcinoma tissue. Explained via the paper, the cell subset or site label denotes: micro-invasive lung adenocarcinoma (MIA). These receptors were collected from a person aged 65-85 years with lung adenocarcinoma.

The V and J genes are TRBV9 and TRBJ2-2; 12 nucleotides align to TRBD2. Trimming took 4 bases from V and 4 from J; bases not matched to a gene: 8. Germline CDR1 and CDR2: SGDLS and YYNGEE. The CDR3 contains 17 residues. Written as DNA, the CDR3 is TGTGCCAGCAGCACCCTAGCGGGGGGGCTCGGCACCGGGGAGCTGTTTTTT. Protein product: CASSTLAGGLGTGELFF.

This chain connects TRBV6-1 to TRBJ2-2; TRBD2 is a possible D gene (6 bases). The CDR3 sequence is 15 residues long. Germline V gene data show CDR1 as MNHNS and CDR2 as SASEGT. V lost 6 bases, J lost 3 bases, and 14 bases lay in between. The CDR3 DNA follows: TGTGCCAGCAGCCAGGCGGCTAGCGACACCGGGGAGCTGTTTTTT. As protein: CASSQAASDTGELFF.

The chain combines TRBV15 with TRBJ2-3; D is unresolved. Germline lookup yields CDR1 LNHNV and CDR2 YYDKDF (reference sequence). This CDR3 is built from 17 residues. Trimming took 0 bases from V and 0 from J, leaving 13 bases between them. Here the CDR3 reads CATSRDLPGRSTDTQYF. The CDR3 region has the DNA TGTGCCACCAGCAGAGATCTTCCAGGCAGAAGCACAGATACGCAGTATTTT.

This rearrangement joins TRBV2 to TRBJ2-1; D remains unclear. The length of the CDR3 is 14 residues. V lost 2 bases and J 0 bases, leaving 5 bases between the germline ends. Germline lookup yields CDR1 SNHLY and CDR2 FYNNEI. This CDR3 is CASSERSSYNEQFF. CDR3 DNA sequence: TGTGCCAGCAGTGAAAGGAGCTCCTACAATGAGCAGTTCTTC.

The rearrangement joins TRBV11-3 to TRBJ2-1; 7 nucleotides align to TRBD1. Germline CDR1 is SGHNT and CDR2 is YENEEA. The V segment lost 6 bases and the J segment 0 bases; nucleotides outside the gene matches: 11. The CDR3 has 17 residues. The CDR3 DNA follows: TGTGCCAGCAGGCCTCGACAGGGTGAAGGCTCCTACAATGAGCAGTTCTTC. Protein sequence: CASRPRQGEGSYNEQFF.

This chain connects TRBV19 to TRBJ2-2; unclear D gene. With 7 bases removed from V and 2 bases from J, the gap between germline ends came to 2 bases. Per germline, CDR1 LNHDA and CDR2 SQIVND (reference sequence). The CDR3 has 11 residues. The CDR3, as DNA: TGTGCCAGTATAAACACCGGGGAGCTGTTTTTT. Protein sequence: CASINTGELFF.

The gene calls are TRBV10-3 and TRBJ1-3; no reliable D call. The CDR3 runs 14 residues. Germline-derived CDR1 and CDR2 are ENHRY and SYGVKD. Deletions cut 7 bases from V and 0 bases from J, with 10 bases between. This CDR3 reads CAITRAPSGNTIYF. The CDR3 DNA sequence: TGTGCCATCACGAGGGCACCCTCTGGAAACACCATATATTTT.

The V and J genes are TRBV18 and TRBJ2-5; 11 positions match TRBD1. The trim removed 3 bases at V and 5 bases at J, leaving 8 bases unmatched. Germline values: CDR1 KGHSH, CDR2 LQKENI. CDR3 length equals 16 residues. The CDR3 DNA reads TGTGCCAGCTCACCTACGGGACAGGGGGTCGTGGAGACCCAGTACTTC. This sequence encodes CASSPTGQGVVETQYF. The entire variable domain, with the rest obtained from reference TRBV18 and TRBJ2-5, is as follows: NAGVMQNPRHLVRRRGQEARLRCSPMKGHSHVYWYRQLPEEGLKFMVYLQKENIIDESGMPKERFSAEFPKEGPSILRIQQVVRGDSAAYFCASSPTGQGVVETQYFGPGTRLLVL.